A single TCR beta chain is shown here with its context. Clones were sequenced by immunoSEQ multiplex PCR, and TCRdb holds only the in-frame ones, with some missing. The sample holds 330,000 or so clones, almost 90% seen once. The data originate from a study of blood T cell repertoires in COVID-19. This CDR3 has 16 residues. Germline V CDR1 and CDR2: LNHDA, SQIVND (reference sequence). Trimming took 1 base from V and 5 from J, leaving 14 bases between them. The V gene is TRBV19, the J gene TRBJ1-4; TRBD1 is a possible D gene (6 bases). The source of this sequence is a woman between 25 and 40 years old who had been exposed to COVID-19. The sample comprised PBMCs or T cells enriched from blood (not recorded which). The CDR3 reads CASSIGFPQGNEKLFF. DNA for the CDR3: TGTGCCAGTAGTATAGGTTTCCCCCAGGGGAATGAAAAACTGTTTTTT.